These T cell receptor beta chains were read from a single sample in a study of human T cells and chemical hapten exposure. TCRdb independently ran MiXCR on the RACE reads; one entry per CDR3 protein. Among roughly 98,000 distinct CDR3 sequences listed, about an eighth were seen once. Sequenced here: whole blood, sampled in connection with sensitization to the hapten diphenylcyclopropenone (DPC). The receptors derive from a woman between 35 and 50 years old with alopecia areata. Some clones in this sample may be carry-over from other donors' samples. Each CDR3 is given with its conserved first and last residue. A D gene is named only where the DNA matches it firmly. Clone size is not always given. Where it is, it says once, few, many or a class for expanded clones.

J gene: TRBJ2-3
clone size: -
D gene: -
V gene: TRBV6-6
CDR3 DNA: TGTGCCACCTCTGGGGGGGGCATGGATACGCAGTATTTT
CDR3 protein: CATSGGGMDTQYF

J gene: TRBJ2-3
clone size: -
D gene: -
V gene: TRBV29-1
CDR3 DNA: TGCAGCGTAAGGCAGGGAGGCACAGATACGCAGTATTTT
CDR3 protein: CSVRQGGTDTQYF

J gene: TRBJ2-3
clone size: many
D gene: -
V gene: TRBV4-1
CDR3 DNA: TGCGCCAGCAGCCCCGGCACAGATACGCAGTATTTT
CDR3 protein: CASSPGTDTQYF

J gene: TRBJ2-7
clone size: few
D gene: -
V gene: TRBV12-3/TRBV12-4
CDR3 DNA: TGTGCCAGCAGTGACACGAACAGGGATCTCTACGAGCAGTACTTC
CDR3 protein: CASSDTNRDLYEQYF

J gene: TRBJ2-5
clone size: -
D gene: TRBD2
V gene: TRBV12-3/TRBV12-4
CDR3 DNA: TGTGCCAGCAGTCCGACTAGCGGGAGGAAAGAGACCCAGTACTTC
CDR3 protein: CASSPTSGRKETQYF

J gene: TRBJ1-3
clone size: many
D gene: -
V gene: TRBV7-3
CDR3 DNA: TGTGCCAGCAGCTTAACGTACAACCCCGGAAACACCATATATTTT
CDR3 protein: CASSLTYNPGNTIYF

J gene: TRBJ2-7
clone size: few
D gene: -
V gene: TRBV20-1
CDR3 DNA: TGCAGTGCTAGACGGGGATTGATCCACTTC
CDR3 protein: CSARRGLIHF

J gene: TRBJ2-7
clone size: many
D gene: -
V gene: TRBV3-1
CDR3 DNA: TGTGCCAGCAGCCAAGGGACTGCCGTCTACGAGCAGTACTTC
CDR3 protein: CASSQGTAVYEQYF

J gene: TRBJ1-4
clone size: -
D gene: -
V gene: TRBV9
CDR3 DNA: TGTGCCAGCAGCGTAACAGATACTAATGAAAAACTGTTTTTT
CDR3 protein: CASSVTDTNEKLFF

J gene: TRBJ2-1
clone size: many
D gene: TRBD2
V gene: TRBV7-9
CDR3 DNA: TGTGCCAGCAGCCCAATGCTAGCGGGAGGGTTTGGCAATGAGCAGTTCTTC
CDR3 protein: CASSPMLAGGFGNEQFF

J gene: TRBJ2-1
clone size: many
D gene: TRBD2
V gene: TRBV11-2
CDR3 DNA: TGTGCCAGCAGCTTAATCAGACTAGCGGGAGGGGGATTCAATGAGCAGTTCTTC
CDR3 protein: CASSLIRLAGGGFNEQFF

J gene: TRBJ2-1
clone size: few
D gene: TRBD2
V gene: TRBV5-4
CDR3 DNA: TGTGCCAGCACCACCGGGAGGAGGTACAATGAGCAGTTCTTC
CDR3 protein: CASTTGRRYNEQFF

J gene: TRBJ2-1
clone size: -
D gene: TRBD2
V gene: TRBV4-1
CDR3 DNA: TGCGCCAGCAGCCAAGAGGGACTAGCGTCGCACAATGAGCAGTTCTTC
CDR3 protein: CASSQEGLASHNEQFF

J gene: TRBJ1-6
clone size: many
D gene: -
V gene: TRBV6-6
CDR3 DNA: TGTGCCAGCAGTTATAGGGGGGAAAGATCACCCCTCCACTTT
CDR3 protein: CASSYRGERSPLHF

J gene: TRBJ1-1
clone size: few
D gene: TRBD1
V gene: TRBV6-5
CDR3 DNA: TGTGCCAGCAGTTACTCGTGGGACAGGGGTACTGAAGCTTTCTTT
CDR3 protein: CASSYSWDRGTEAFF

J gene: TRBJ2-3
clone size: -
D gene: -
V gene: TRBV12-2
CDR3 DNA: TGTGCAAGTCGCCTCAAACTAGCGGGAGATTGCACAGATACGCAGTATTTT
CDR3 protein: CASRLKLAGDCTDTQYF

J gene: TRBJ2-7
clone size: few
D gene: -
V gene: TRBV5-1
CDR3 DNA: TGCGCCAGCAGCTTGGAGGGTAGCGGATCCTACGAGCAGTACTTC
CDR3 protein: CASSLEGSGSYEQYF

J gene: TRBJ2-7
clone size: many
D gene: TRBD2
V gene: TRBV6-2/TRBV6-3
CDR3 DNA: TGTGCCAGCAGTAAGGAGCGGGAGGGAGTATCGCAGTACTTC
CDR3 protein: CASSKEREGVSQYF

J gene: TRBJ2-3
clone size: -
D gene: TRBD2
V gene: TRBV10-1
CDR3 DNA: TGCGCCAGCAGTGAGTCGAAAACTAGCGGGAGAAAAACAGATACGCAGTATTTT
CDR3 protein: CASSESKTSGRKTDTQYF

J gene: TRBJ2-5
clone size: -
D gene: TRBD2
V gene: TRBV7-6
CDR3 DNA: TGTGCCAGCAGCTTAGGGCTAGCGGCAAACAGCGGGGAGACCCAGTACTTC
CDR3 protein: CASSLGLAANSGETQYF

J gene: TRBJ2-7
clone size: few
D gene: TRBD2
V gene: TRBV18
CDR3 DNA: TGTGCCAGCCGACCCCCGGGACTAGCGGGCGAGTACAACGAGCAGTACTTC
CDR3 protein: CASRPPGLAGEYNEQYF

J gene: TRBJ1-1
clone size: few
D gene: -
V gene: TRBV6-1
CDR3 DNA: TGTGCCAGCAGTGAACAGCCGGTACACACTGAAGCTTTCTTT
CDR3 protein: CASSEQPVHTEAFF

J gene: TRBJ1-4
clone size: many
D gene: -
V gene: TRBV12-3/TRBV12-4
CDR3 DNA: TGTGCCAGCAGTAGACAGCCTAATGAAAAACTGTTTTTT
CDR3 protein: CASSRQPNEKLFF

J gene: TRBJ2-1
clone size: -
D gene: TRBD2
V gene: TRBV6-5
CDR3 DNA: TGTGCCAGCAGTTACACCCCAGGCGGGAGGGGCTACAATGAGCAGTTCTTC
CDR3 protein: CASSYTPGGRGYNEQFF

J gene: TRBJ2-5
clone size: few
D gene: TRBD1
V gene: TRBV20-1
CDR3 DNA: TGCAGTGCTAGCGAAAGGGACAGGGTACACCGCGGGATCCAAGAGACCCAGTACTTC
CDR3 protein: CSASERDRVHRGIQETQYF

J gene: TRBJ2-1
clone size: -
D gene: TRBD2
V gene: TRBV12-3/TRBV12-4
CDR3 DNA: TGTGCCAGCAGGCCCGGGACTAGCGGGAGAGATGAGCAGTTCTTC
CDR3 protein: CASRPGTSGRDEQFF

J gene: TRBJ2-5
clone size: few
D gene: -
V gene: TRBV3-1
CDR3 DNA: TGTGCCAGCAGCCAAGAGGCGAAAGCTTACCAAGAGACCCAGTACTTC
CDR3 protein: CASSQEAKAYQETQYF

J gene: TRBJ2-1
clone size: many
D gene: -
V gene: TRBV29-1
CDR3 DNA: TGCAGCGTGAAAGCCTTCTCCTACAATGAGCAGTTCTTC
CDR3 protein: CSVKAFSYNEQFF

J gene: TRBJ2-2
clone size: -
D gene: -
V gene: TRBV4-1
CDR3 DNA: TGCGCCAGCAGCCTATCCCGACTAGCGAACACCGGGGAGCTGTTTTTT
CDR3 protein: CASSLSRLANTGELFF

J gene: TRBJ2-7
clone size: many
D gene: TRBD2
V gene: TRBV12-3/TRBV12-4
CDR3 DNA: TGTGCCAGCAGTCTAGCGGGGGGATACGAGCAGTACTTC
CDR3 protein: CASSLAGGYEQYF

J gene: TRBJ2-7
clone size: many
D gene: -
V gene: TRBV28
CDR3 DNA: TGTGCCAGCAGTCGATCCTACGAGCAGTACTTC
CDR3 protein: CASSRSYEQYF

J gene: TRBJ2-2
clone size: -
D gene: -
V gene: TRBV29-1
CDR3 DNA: TGCAGCGTTGACGGTTGGGGTACCGGGGAGCTGTTTTTT
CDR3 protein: CSVDGWGTGELFF

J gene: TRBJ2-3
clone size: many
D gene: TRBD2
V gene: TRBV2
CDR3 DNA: TGTGCCAGCAGTGGGTCGTGGAGCGGGAGGTCCCCCGCTACGCAGTATTTT
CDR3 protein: CASSGSWSGRSPATQYF

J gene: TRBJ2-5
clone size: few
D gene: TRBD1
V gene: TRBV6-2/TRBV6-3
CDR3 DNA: TGTGCCAGCAGTTACAACAGGGGCATTCAAGAGACCCAGTACTTC
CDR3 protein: CASSYNRGIQETQYF